The source of this TCR beta chain is a study of blood T cell repertoires in COVID-19. Looking at the study overall: Sources were T cells, B-cell-depleted T cells, or PBMCs; the material itself was cDNA or gDNA.

While infection was still active, Seattle patients were enrolled and then followed longitudinally. Sequencing used immunoSEQ multiplex PCR; TCRdb keeps in-frame clones, though not all of them. The repertoire has around 260,000 clones, approximately 89% of them found once; the top ten carry about 10%. This clonotype was obtained from a woman in her sixties or seventies with COVID-19, enrolled during active disease. Sequenced material: peripheral blood.

The CDR3 region has the DNA TGCGCCAGCAGCTCGGGATATGGCTACACCTTC. Translation: CASSSGYGYTF. V is TRBV5-1 and J is TRBJ1-2; D gene unclear. V lost 3 bases to trimming and J lost 5 bases, with 5 bases between them. This CDR3 contains 11 residues. CDR1 and CDR2 (germline): SGHRS, YFSETQ.